The 19 T cell receptor beta chains listed next were all sequenced from one sample in a study of cytomegalovirus exposure and HLA in healthy donors. Researchers ran the PCR with 60 Vbeta and 13 Jbeta primers. The protocol was immunoSEQ multiplex PCR, while the TCRdb copy is restricted to in-frame clones and leaves out a portion. The repertoire consists of 150,000 or so clones, with roughly 74% occurring once and the leading ten covering less than 9.5%. The sample taken for sequencing was PBMCs. The source is a woman aged 40 to 49 in good health and CMV-seropositive.

J is TRBJ2-1 and V is TRBV11-1; 8 bases fit TRBD2. Germline V gene data show CDR1 as SGHAT and CDR2 as FQDESV (reference sequence). The ends lost 1 base at V and 8 bases at J; junction bases unmatched: 10. The CDR3 length is 16 residues. This chain's CDR3 is CASSLVIREGQDEQFF. In nucleotides, the CDR3 is TGTGCCAGCAGCTTAGTTATCCGGGAGGGCCAAGATGAGCAGTTCTTC.

The sample holds a few counts of this clone. The gene calls are TRBV5-1 and TRBJ1-4, with D uncertain. The CDR3 contains 13 residues. The germline CDR1 and CDR2 sequences are SGHRS and YFSETQ. Trimming took off 0 bases at V and 4 bases at J, with 4 bases between the two ends. The CDR3 DNA is TGCGCCAGCAGCTTGGCGGTTAATGAAAAACTGTTTTTT. Its translation is CASSLAVNEKLFF.

The chain is built from TRBV4-2 and TRBJ1-3, with a tentative D call TRBD1 (6 bases). The CDR3 spans 18 residues. V gave up 0 bases and J gave up 4 bases, with 19 bases separating them. Per germline, CDR1 LGHNA and CDR2 YNFKEQ. The CDR3 nucleotides read TGTGCCAGCAGCCAAGATATCCCCCACAGGGTGGAAGGAAACACCATATATTTT. Encoded protein: CASSQDIPHRVEGNTIYF.

The rearrangement joins TRBV28 to TRBJ2-3, with D possibly matching TRBD2 (5 bases). CDR3 length: 15 amino acids. Germline-derived CDR1 and CDR2 are MDHEN and SYDVKM. The V end was cut by 4 bases, the J end by 5 bases, with 16 bases between. CDR3 in DNA: TGTGCCAGCAGTTCCGGAGGAAGGTCTAAAGATACGCAGTATTTT. It codes for CASSSGGRSKDTQYF. The full variable domain, its missing parts supplied by reference TRBV28 and TRBJ2-3, is DVKVTQSSRYLVKRTGEKVFLECVQDMDHENMFWYRQDPGLGLRLIYFSYDVKMKEKGDIPEGYSVSREKKERFSLILESASTNQTSMYLCASSSGGRSKDTQYFGPGTRLTVL.

The sample holds a few counts of this clone. The chain is built from TRBV2 and TRBJ2-2; 8 nucleotides line up with TRBD1. Trimming removed 5 bases from V and 4 bases from J; junction bases left unmatched: 6. The length of the CDR3 is 15 residues. Germline lookup yields CDR1 SNHLY and CDR2 FYNNEI. Here the CDR3 reads CASSSRGPGTGELFF. CDR3 coding DNA: TGTGCCAGCAGTTCCAGGGGGCCCGGCACCGGGGAGCTGTTTTTT.

In this sample, this clone turned up a few times. This rearrangement joins TRBV10-2 to TRBJ2-7, with TRBD2 identical over 10 bases. Germline loops: CDR1 WSHSY, CDR2 SAAADI. J lost 2 bases, V lost 5 bases, and 0 bases had no gene match. This CDR3 is 13 amino acids long. The CDR3 sequence: CASSSGRAYEQYF. In DNA, the CDR3 is TGCGCCAGCAGTAGCGGGAGGGCCTACGAGCAGTACTTC.

The J gene is TRBJ2-7, the V gene TRBV7-2; perhaps TRBD2 as D (5 bases). Germline V lookup: CDR1 SGHTA, CDR2 FQGNSA. Trimming took 1 base from V and 3 from J, leaving 10 bases between them. The CDR3 consists of 14 residues. The DNA for the CDR3 is TGTGCCAGCAGCTTAGGATCTGGAGGCTACGAGCAGTACTTC. Protein: CASSLGSGGYEQYF.

The chain recombines TRBV19 with TRBJ2-1, with TRBD2 identical over 8 bases. After removal of 7 bases from V and 0 bases from J, the junction contained 5 bases not matched to a gene. From germline, CDR1 is LNHDA and CDR2 SQIVND (reference sequence). This CDR3 region has 15 residues. The CDR3 loop reads CASTVAGSSYNEQFF. The CDR3 coding sequence is TGTGCCAGTACCGTAGCGGGAAGCTCCTACAATGAGCAGTTCTTC.

The chain is built from TRBV7-2 and TRBJ2-3; 8 bases match TRBD2. The CDR3 spans 15 residues. V trimming: 1 base; J trimming: 0 bases; junction bases outside the gene matches: 0. Germline V gene data show CDR1 as SGHTA and CDR2 as FQGNSA. This chain's CDR3 is CASSLVAGSTDTQYF. The DNA for the CDR3 is TGTGCCAGCAGCTTAGTAGCGGGAAGCACAGATACGCAGTATTTT.

V and J are TRBV7-9 and TRBJ1-1, with D uncertain. Germline CDR1 and CDR2: SEHNR and FQNEAQ (reference sequence). Trimming took off 3 bases at V and 3 bases at J, with 11 bases between the two ends. This CDR3 region has 14 residues. The CDR3 DNA follows: TGTGCCAGCAGCTTTAGCGGGTTGGACACTGAAGCTTTCTTT. Translating it yields CASSFSGLDTEAFF.

The rearrangement uses TRBV4-1 and TRBJ2-7; TRBD2 matches at 10 bases. The CDR3 runs 17 residues. V was clipped by 1 base and J by 0 bases; unmatched bases: 6. Germline assignment: CDR1 MGHRA and CDR2 YSYEKL. DNA for the CDR3: TGCGCCAGCAGCCAAGGACTAGCGGGTTTCAGCTCCTACGAGCAGTACTTC. Its translation: CASSQGLAGFSSYEQYF.

The V and J genes are TRBV27 and TRBJ1-2; TRBD1 agrees at 7 bases. The trim removed 7 bases at V and 0 bases at J, leaving 11 bases unmatched. Germline assignment: CDR1 MNHEY and CDR2 SMNVEV (reference sequence). This CDR3 is built from 16 residues. CDR3 DNA sequence: TGTGCCAGCAAGGGGGCCGGGCAGGTCCCTAACTATGGCTACACCTTC. Encoded protein: CASKGAGQVPNYGYTF.

The gene calls are TRBV5-8 and TRBJ2-1; 9 bases align to TRBD2. J gave up 0 bases and V 4 bases, and 11 bases lay outside the gene matches. This CDR3 is built from 18 residues. CDR1 is SGHTS and CDR2 is YDEGEE in the germline V gene. CDR3 region: CASSENLLAGSSYNEQFF. CDR3 bases: TGTGCCAGCAGCGAAAATCTACTAGCGGGCAGCTCCTACAATGAGCAGTTCTTC.

The chain has TRBV5-1 and TRBJ1-2; D gene uncertain. Trimming took 1 base from V and 4 from J, leaving 11 bases between them. Germline CDR1 is SGHRS and CDR2 is YFSETQ. This CDR3 is 14 amino acids long. The CDR3 reads CASSLNPDFYGYTF. DNA for the CDR3: TGCGCCAGCAGCTTGAATCCAGACTTCTATGGCTACACCTTC.

The chain carries TRBV28 and TRBJ2-4; D not resolved. The CDR3 runs 15 residues. Between the trimmed V and J ends, which lost 0 bases and 4 bases, there was a span of 10 bases. CDR1 and CDR2 from the germline V gene are MDHEN and SYDVKM. CDR3 protein: CASSLWGQAKNIQYF. In DNA form, the CDR3 reads TGTGCCAGCAGTTTATGGGGTCAGGCAAAAAACATTCAGTACTTC.

The chain carries TRBV28 and TRBJ2-2; TRBD1 agrees at 7 bases. This CDR3 has 14 amino acids. V trimming: 6 bases; J trimming: 1 base; junction bases outside the gene matches: 2. Germline CDR1 reads MDHEN; CDR2 reads SYDVKM. The CDR3 spells CASRGDRNTGELFF. The CDR3 DNA is TGTGCCAGCAGGGGGGACAGGAACACCGGGGAGCTGTTTTTT.

In this sample, this clone turned up a few times. This rearrangement joins TRBV28 to TRBJ1-6; TRBD1 matches 7 bases. This CDR3 is 15 amino acids long. V shed 5 bases and J 6 bases; nucleotides not matched to a gene: 7. CDR1 is MDHEN and CDR2 is SYDVKM in the germline V gene. CDR3 loop: CASSGATGTNSPLHF. CDR3 nucleotide sequence: TGTGCCAGCAGTGGGGCGACAGGGACTAATTCACCCCTCCACTTT.

This chain connects TRBV4-2 to TRBJ1-4, with D possibly matching TRBD1 (6 bases). V shed 1 base and J shed 1 base, with 10 bases lying between them. This CDR3 is built from 16 residues. Germline V gene lookup returns CDR1 LGHNA and CDR2 YNFKEQ. The DNA of the CDR3 is TGTGCCAGCAGCCAAGGGACGACAGGAACTAATGAAAAACTGTTTTTT. This gives the protein CASSQGTTGTNEKLFF.

This chain joins TRBV5-6 and TRBJ2-3; the match to TRBD2 covers 8 bases. Trimming took 0 bases from V and 3 from J; bases not matched to a gene: 9. The germline gives CDR1 SGHDT, CDR2 YYEEEE. This CDR3 region has 17 residues. CDR3 sequence (DNA): TGTGCCAGCAGCTTGGCTCACGGGAGGGTCAGAACAGATACGCAGTATTTT. Encoded protein: CASSLAHGRVRTDTQYF.